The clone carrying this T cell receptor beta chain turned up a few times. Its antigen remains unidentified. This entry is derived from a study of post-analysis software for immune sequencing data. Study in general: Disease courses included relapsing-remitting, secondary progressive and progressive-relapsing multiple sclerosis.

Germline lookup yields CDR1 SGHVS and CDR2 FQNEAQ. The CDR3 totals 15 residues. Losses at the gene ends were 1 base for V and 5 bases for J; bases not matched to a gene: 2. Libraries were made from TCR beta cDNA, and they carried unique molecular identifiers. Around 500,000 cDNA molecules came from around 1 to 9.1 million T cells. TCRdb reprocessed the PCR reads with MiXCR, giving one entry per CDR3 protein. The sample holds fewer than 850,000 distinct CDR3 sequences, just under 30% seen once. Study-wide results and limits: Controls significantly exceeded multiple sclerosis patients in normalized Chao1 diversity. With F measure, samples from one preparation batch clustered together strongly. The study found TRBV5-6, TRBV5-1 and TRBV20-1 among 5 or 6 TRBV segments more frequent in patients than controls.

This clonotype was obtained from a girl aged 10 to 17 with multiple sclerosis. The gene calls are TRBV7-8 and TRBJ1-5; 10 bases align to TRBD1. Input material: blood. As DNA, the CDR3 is TGTGCCAGCAGCTTAGAGGGACAGGGGTATCAGCCCCAGCATTTT. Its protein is CASSLEGQGYQPQHF.